Listed here are 4 T cell receptor beta chains from one sample, sequenced in a study of cytomegalovirus exposure and HLA in healthy donors. The PCR employed 60 Vbeta primers together with 13 Jbeta primers. The method was immunoSEQ multiplex PCR; TCRdb's version includes in-frame clones alone and lacks a portion of them. The top ten hold nearly 25% of the sample, which has 50,000 to 65,000 clones, roughly 71% seen once. Sequenced material: PBMCs. Receptor source: a man aged 45-65 years in good health and CMV-seropositive.

CDR3 residues: CASSGAGLAEFF. CDR3 sequence (DNA): TGTGCCAGCAGTGGAGCGGGACTAGCGGAGTTCTTC. The chain is built from TRBV2 and TRBJ2-1; TRBD2 matches at 11 bases. This CDR3 is 12 amino acids long. Per germline, CDR1 SNHLY and CDR2 FYNNEI. V lost 4 bases, J lost 14 bases, and 4 bases stayed unmatched.

This clone was recorded a few times. The V gene is TRBV2, the J gene TRBJ2-7; D unresolved. The V and J ends lost 2 bases and 4 bases respectively, with 9 bases between them. Per the germline V gene, CDR1 is SNHLY and CDR2 is FYNNEI. This CDR3 contains 13 residues. CDR3 sequence: CASSENSRYEQYF. The CDR3 DNA reads TGTGCCAGCAGTGAAAACTCGAGGTACGAGCAGTACTTC. Drawing the rest from reference TRBV2 and TRBJ2-7, the complete variable domain is EPEVTQTPSHQVTQMGQEVILRCVPISNHLYFYWYRQILGQKVEFLVSFYNNEISEKSEIFDDQFSVERPDGSNFTLKIRSTKLEDSAMYFCASSENSRYEQYFGPGTRLTVT.

V is TRBV4-3 and J is TRBJ2-5; TRBD1 agrees at 9 bases. The CDR3 has 14 residues. V shed 4 bases, J shed 4 bases, and the junction held 4 bases outside the gene matches. The germline CDR1 and CDR2 sequences are LGHNA and YSLEER. CDR3 in DNA: TGCGCCAGCAGCCGCGACAGGGGGGGAGAGACCCAGTACTTC. This translates into CASSRDRGGETQYF.

The chain uses TRBV7-9 and TRBJ2-7; 7 bases line up with TRBD1. CDR3 length: 14 amino acids. Germline V gives CDR1 SEHNR, CDR2 FQNEAQ (reference sequence). The V segment lost 4 bases and the J segment 6 bases; nucleotides outside the gene matches: 9. In nucleotides, the CDR3 is TGTGCCAGCAGCTCCGACAGGGTAACAGGCGAGCAGTACTTC. Its protein product is CASSSDRVTGEQYF.